Presented here are 6 T cell receptor beta chains from one specimen sequenced in a study of T cell clonality in common variable immunodeficiency. Overall study results and limits: Fewer deletions and N-nucleotide insertions were reportedly seen in common variable immunodeficiency TCR beta sequences.

The table came from immunoSEQ multiplex PCR; TCRdb's copy has only in-frame clones and leaves some out. The sample offers some 34,000 clones and no singletons, the top ten holding approximately 7%. Their recognized antigens are unknown. The specimen was peripheral blood mononuclear cells. The receptors derive from a human donor with common variable immunodeficiency.

This clone counts as medium-sized. Sequencing ends 3 residues short of the CDR3 end; the germline J gene provides the rest. V and J are TRBV29-1 and TRBJ2-3; D uncertain. This CDR3 spans 13 amino acids. The V gene lost 3 bases and the J gene lost 6 bases, with 13 bases spanning the gap. CDR1 and CDR2 (germline): SQVTM, ANQGSEA. The CDR3: CSVEVAPGDTQYF. CDR3 DNA, as far as it was read: TGCAGCGTTGAGGTGGCCCCCGGGGATACG.

In this sample, this clone turned up many times. The read falls 3 residues short of the CDR3 end, and the missing part is taken from the germline J gene. The chain has TRBV2 and TRBJ1-2; the match to TRBD1 covers 10 bases. The CDR3 has 19 residues. Germline CDR1 reads SNHLY; CDR2 reads FYNNEI. CDR3 DNA (partial): TGTGCCAGCACTAAATTCCGACAGGGGGCGATGGTTCAACAGGCCGGC. Its translation is CASTKFRQGAMVQQAG. Given in full, the CDR3 is CASTKFRQGAMVQQAGYTF.

As concerns this clone: The read terminates 3 residues before the CDR3 end, so the remaining end is supplied by the germline J gene. The chain links TRBV7-6 to TRBJ1-2; perhaps TRBD1 as D (6 bases). V was cut by 1 base and J by 2 bases, with 14 bases left in between. Germline lookup yields CDR1 SGHVS and CDR2 FNYEAQ. This CDR3 spans 16 amino acids. The CDR3: CASSLEGRGANYGYTF. Partial CDR3 DNA: TGTGCCAGCAGCTTAGAAGGCAGGGGAGCCAACTATGGC.

Ten or more counts support this clone. The read stops 3 residues short of the end of the CDR3; the missing end is completed from the germline J gene. The chain combines TRBV7-2 with TRBJ2-2, with D uncertain. CDR1 and CDR2 (germline): SGHTA, FQGNSA. CDR3 length: 14 residues. Deletions cut 5 bases from V and 1 base from J, with 8 bases between. CDR3 DNA (partial): TGTGCCAGCAGCCCCCAGCGGAACACCGGGGAG. Residues: CASSPQRNTGE. In full, the CDR3 reads CASSPQRNTGELFF.

This clone is medium-sized within its sample. The observed sequence ends 3 residues before the CDR3 terminus, with the missing tail filled in from the germline J gene. The V call is TRBV29-1, the J call TRBJ2-3; 16 positions agree with TRBD2. The CDR3 sequence is 15 residues long. Losses at the gene ends were 8 bases for V and 3 bases for J; bases not matched to a gene: 5. Germline V gene lookup returns CDR1 SQVTM and CDR2 ANQGSEA. Partial CDR3 DNA: TGCAGCCTGGGACTAGCGGGAGGGCTGACAGATACG. This gives the protein CSLGLAGGLTDT. The CDR3 reads in full as CSLGLAGGLTDTQYF.

This clone was counted a few times. The read terminates 3 residues before the CDR3 end, so the remaining end is supplied by the germline J gene. This chain links TRBV7-7 with TRBJ2-2; TRBD1 is a possible D gene (6 bases). Germline assignment: CDR1 SSHAT and CDR2 FNYEAQ (reference sequence). CDR3 length equals 15 residues. The germline V and J ends were trimmed by 5 bases and 5 bases, with 15 bases remaining between them. The covered CDR3 bases are TGTGCCAGCAGCCCCGGGACATTCGGAACCGGGGAG. Translation: CASSPGTFGTGE. The full CDR3 sequence reads CASSPGTFGTGELFF.